This T cell receptor beta chain was identified in a study of immune evolution from preneoplasia to lung adenocarcinoma. Notes on the study in general: Top clone share appeared to fall from AAH through AIS, MIA, adenocarcinoma. Later-stage lesions seemingly showed higher T cell density and diversity than normal lung.

Method: immunoSEQ multiplex PCR; TCRdb's copy keeps in-frame clones and lacks some. Counted here are 25,000 to 30,000 clones, just under 75% occurring once; the ten biggest clones make up around 6%. Trimming stripped 0 bases from V and 2 bases from J, with 7 bases between. From germline, CDR1 is MNHEY and CDR2 SVGAGI. The CDR3 contains 14 residues. Comments on this clone: As yet, its antigen is unknown.

This TCR came from a person aged 55-75 years with invasive lung adenocarcinoma. Some clones in this sample may be carry-over from other donors' samples. This chain links TRBV6-5 with TRBJ1-1; D remains ambiguous. The source material was FFPE invasive lung adenocarcinoma tissue. The CDR3 bases are TGTGCCAGCAGTTACTCGTGGTCCAACACTGAAGCTTTCTTT. This translates into CASSYSWSNTEAFF.